This T cell receptor beta chain was found in a study of cytomegalovirus exposure and HLA in healthy donors. These donors were members of the approximately 110-subject validation cohort, a group separate from the approximately 620-subject first cohort. As concerns this clone: Its antigen remains unidentified.

Study conclusions and caveats: Specificity for CMV antigens was confirmed in vitro for three of the CMV-associated chains. Researchers counted 150 to 200 TCR beta chains as cytomegalovirus-associated.

Germline CDR1 reads MGHDK; CDR2 reads SYGVNS. V was clipped by 1 base and J by 0 bases, with 16 bases between them. The CDR3 runs to 17 residues. This table comes from immunoSEQ multiplex PCR, and its TCRdb copy is limited to in-frame clones, with some not included. The sample comprises 200,000 to 250,000 clones, about nine tenths of which are singletons, and 1.5% to 2.5% rests with the top ten. The TCR was taken from a young woman in good health and CMV-seropositive. Sequenced sample: PBMCs. The chain recombines TRBV25-1 with TRBJ2-7; TRBD1 is a possible D gene (5 bases). CDR3 amino acids: CASSESGIGVRSYEQYF. The CDR3 DNA is TGTGCCAGCAGTGAATCAGGGATTGGGGTCCGCTCCTACGAGCAGTACTTC.